The 29 T cell receptor beta chains presented below share a single source sample, sequenced in a study of blood T cell repertoires in COVID-19. Produced via immunoSEQ multiplex PCR; TCRdb's table is partial and in-frame only. The sample gives 140,000 to 150,000 clones, around 80% of which show up once; roughly 13% is in the top ten. Source material: peripheral blood. The origin of the receptors is a man between 60 and 70 years old with active or convalescent COVID-19.

This chain links TRBV7-9 with TRBJ1-3; D might be TRBD1 (5 bases). The CDR3 has 13 residues. Per germline, CDR1 SEHNR and CDR2 FQNEAQ (reference sequence). V was shortened by 5 bases and J by 8 bases, with 13 bases between the two germline ends. The CDR3 DNA is TGTGCCAGCAGCCAATACGGGGGTGACACCATATATTTT. Translation: CASSQYGGDTIYF.

The chain has TRBV5-1 and TRBJ2-7, with 8 bases matching TRBD1. This CDR3 comprises 14 residues. J lost 4 bases, V lost 4 bases, and 7 bases had no gene match. In germline, CDR1 is SGHRS, CDR2 YFSETQ. CDR3 loop: CASSDGTGRYEQYF. CDR3 DNA sequence: TGCGCCAGCAGCGACGGGACAGGACGGTACGAGCAGTACTTC.

The rearrangement uses TRBV2 and TRBJ1-2; 9 bases fit TRBD1. The J segment lost 8 bases and the V segment lost 6 bases, leaving 13 bases of the junction unmatched. This CDR3 has 15 residues. Germline values: CDR1 SNHLY, CDR2 FYNNEI. This chain's CDR3 is CASRPGQGSQEGYTF. The CDR3 bases are TGTGCCAGCAGACCGGGACAGGGAAGTCAAGAGGGCTACACCTTC.

The chain is built from TRBV2 and TRBJ1-5; no definite D call. V lost 4 bases, J lost 5 bases, and 12 bases lay in between. CDR1 SNHLY and CDR2 FYNNEI come from the germline V gene. The CDR3 loop spans 14 amino acids. CDR3 region: CASSASLSYQPQHF. The CDR3 nucleotides are TGTGCCAGCAGTGCTTCCCTATCCTATCAGCCCCAGCATTTT.

This clone was seen only once. The V call is TRBV6-5, the J call TRBJ2-3; TRBD2 is a possible D gene (6 bases). Trimming took off 0 bases at V and 3 bases at J, with 10 bases between the two ends. Germline CDR1 is MNHEY and CDR2 is SVGAGI. The CDR3 is 15 residues long. In nucleotides, the CDR3 is TGTGCCAGCAGTTACTCGGGGGGTGGGACAGATACGCAGTATTTT. It translates to CASSYSGGGTDTQYF.

This chain connects TRBV12-3 or TRBV12-4 to TRBJ2-1; D is unclear. V shed 6 bases and J shed 6 bases, with 9 bases lying between them. The CDR3 has 12 residues. Here the CDR3 DNA reads TGTGCCAGCAGGACAATGGGCAATGAGCAGTTCTTC. It specifies CASRTMGNEQFF.

Notes on this clone: One end of the junction fails to match germline, which may point to a read error. V gene TRBV5-6 combines with J gene TRBJ1-2, with no clear D. This CDR3 has 13 amino acids. Germline assignment: CDR1 SGHDT and CDR2 YYEEEE. CDR3 in amino acids: CASTLGGNYGYTF. CDR3 sequence (DNA): TGTGCCAGCACCTTGGGCGGGAACTATGGCTACACCTTC.

V gene TRBV4-3 combines with J gene TRBJ1-3; no reliable D call. This CDR3 comprises 16 residues. Germline values: CDR1 LGHNA, CDR2 YSLEER. Trimming shortened V by 4 bases and J by 0 bases, and 13 bases separated the two germline ends. The CDR3 DNA reads TGCGCCAGCAGCCCCAATTCCAGTCTCTCTGGAAACACCATATATTTT. It encodes CASSPNSSLSGNTIYF.

The chain is built from TRBV2 and TRBJ2-7; 7 nucleotides line up with TRBD2. The V gene's germline CDR1 is SNHLY and CDR2 FYNNEI. The length of the CDR3 is 12 residues. The junction had 1 base not matched to a gene; V was cut back by 3 bases and J by 5 bases. CDR3 amino acids: CASSDLADEQYF. The CDR3 DNA reads TGTGCCAGCAGTGATCTAGCGGACGAGCAGTACTTC.

The genes are TRBV29-1 and TRBJ2-3; 12 bases match TRBD2. Germline V gene data show CDR1 as SQVTM and CDR2 as ANQGSEA. The trim removed 7 bases at V and 0 bases at J, leaving 8 bases unmatched. This CDR3 has 16 residues. The DNA for the CDR3 is TGCAGCGCTAGAACGACTAGCGGGAGCAGCACAGATACGCAGTATTTT. Translation gives CSARTTSGSSTDTQYF.

The chain recombines TRBV27 with TRBJ2-2; D is possibly TRBD2 (7 bases). CDR1 is MNHEY, CDR2 SMNVEV, per germline (reference sequence). V was clipped by 3 bases and J by 7 bases, with 15 bases between them. This CDR3 spans 15 amino acids. CDR3: CASSFSEGGGGELFF. The CDR3 DNA is TGTGCCAGCAGTTTTAGTGAGGGGGGGGGCGGGGAGCTGTTTTTT.

This sequence joins TRBV5-6 and TRBJ2-3; D unresolved. V was shortened by 1 base and J by 0 bases, with 6 bases between the two germline ends. The V gene's germline CDR1 is SGHDT and CDR2 YYEEEE. CDR3 length: 14 residues. The CDR3 coding sequence is TGTGCCAGCAGCTTGATCTCTAGCACAGATACGCAGTATTTT. Encoded protein: CASSLISSTDTQYF.

The J gene is TRBJ1-2, the V gene TRBV21-1. TRBV21-1 counts as a pseudogene. The CDR3 is made up of 13 amino acids. The CDR3 sequence is CASSTSRGEEDTF. The CDR3 coding sequence is TGTGCCAGCAGCACCAGTCGGGGTGAGGAGGACACCTTC.

V gene TRBV6-5 combines with J gene TRBJ2-2; tentatively, D is TRBD1 (6 bases). The V gene lost 2 bases and the J gene lost 8 bases, with 15 bases spanning the gap. Germline V gene data show CDR1 as MNHEY and CDR2 as SVGAGI. This CDR3 is built from 15 residues. The CDR3 region is CASSYATGSSGELFF. The CDR3 DNA follows: TGTGCCAGCAGTTACGCGACAGGCTCGAGTGGGGAGCTGTTTTTT.

This clone was recorded only once. The CDR3, as DNA: TGTGCCAGCAGCTTAGCCCGGGACAGGCGGTTCTTC. Amino acid sequence: CASSLARDRRFF. The chain has TRBV11-2 and TRBJ2-1; 8 bases match TRBD1. Trimming at V came to 1 base and at J to 15 bases, leaving 5 bases not matched to a gene. The CDR3 spans 12 residues. CDR1 and CDR2 from the germline V gene are SGHAT and FQNNGV.

This chain joins TRBV7-9 and TRBJ2-3, with 14 bases identical to TRBD2. J lost 5 bases, V lost 4 bases, and 5 bases had no gene match. Germline CDR1 is SEHNR and CDR2 is FQNEAQ (reference sequence). This CDR3 has 16 amino acids. CDR3 in DNA: TGTGCCAGCAGCTCGCGACTAGCGGGAGGGGAAGATACGCAGTATTTT. Amino acids: CASSSRLAGGEDTQYF.

This chain joins TRBV28 and TRBJ1-4; the match to TRBD1 covers 9 bases. This CDR3 comprises 16 residues. V dropped 4 bases and J dropped 8; count of bases not matched to a gene: 11. Germline CDR1 is MDHEN and CDR2 is SYDVKM. CDR3 DNA: TGTGCCAGCAGTTCCCCCTACACAGGGGGCTTAGAAAAACTGTTTTTT. Its protein is CASSSPYTGGLEKLFF.

The CDR3 protein is CASSFRGVGYTF. The CDR3 coding sequence is TGTGCCAGCAGTTTCCGTGGAGTGGGCTACACCTTC. The chain links TRBV27 to TRBJ1-2, with D unresolved. The CDR3 sequence is 12 residues long. The V and J ends lost 3 bases and 8 bases respectively, with 10 bases between them. From germline, CDR1 is MNHEY and CDR2 SMNVEV (reference sequence).

The V call is TRBV6-5, the J call TRBJ1-4, with D unclear. Trimming shortened V by 7 bases and J by 2 bases, and 11 bases separated the two germline ends. CDR1 MNHEY and CDR2 SVGAGI come from the germline V gene. The CDR3 has 14 residues. As DNA, the CDR3 is TGTGCCAGCATGGCGCCCGGGACTAATGAAAAACTGTTTTTT. Protein: CASMAPGTNEKLFF.

The rearrangement joins TRBV11-2 to TRBJ1-4; D remains ambiguous. CDR1 is SGHAT, CDR2 FQNNGV, per germline. The CDR3 totals 16 residues. The germline V and J ends were trimmed by 5 bases and 1 base, with 14 bases remaining between them. The CDR3 protein is CASSPASGRTNEKLFF. CDR3 bases: TGTGCCAGCAGCCCCGCGAGTGGGCGAACTAATGAAAAACTGTTTTTT. Variable domain in full (rest from reference TRBV11-2 and TRBJ1-4): EAGVAQSPRYKIIEKRQSVAFWCNPISGHATLYWYQQILGQGPKLLIQFQNNGVVDDSQLPKDRFSAERLKGVDSTLKIQPAKLEDSAVYLCASSPASGRTNEKLFFGSGTQLSVL.

The gene calls are TRBV6-1 and TRBJ2-7; 10 positions match TRBD2. Germline trimming cut 3 bases from V and 3 bases from J; bases unmatched to any gene: 8. Germline assignment: CDR1 MNHNS and CDR2 SASEGT. The CDR3 sequence is 16 residues long. CDR3 amino acids: CASSDIASGGNYEQYF. The CDR3 DNA is TGTGCCAGCAGTGACATCGCTAGCGGGGGAAACTACGAGCAGTACTTC.

This clone showed up just a few times. The J gene is TRBJ1-6, the V gene TRBV20-1; 7 bases agree with TRBD1. The V segment lost 3 bases and the J segment 6 bases; nucleotides outside the gene matches: 8. Germline V gene sequence: CDR1 DFQATT, CDR2 SNEGSKA (reference sequence). The CDR3 consists of 15 residues. CDR3 loop: CSASPETGSNSPLHF. CDR3 DNA sequence: TGCAGTGCTAGTCCCGAGACAGGGTCTAATTCACCCCTCCACTTT.

This clone was found a few times. V and J are TRBV5-6 and TRBJ1-2; TRBD1 is a possible D gene (5 bases). Germline-derived CDR1 and CDR2 are SGHDT and YYEEEE. The CDR3 loop spans 13 amino acids. The V end lost 0 bases, the J end lost 5 bases, and 8 bases lay between the germline ends. CDR3 in amino acids: CASSLAGGYGYTF. CDR3 nucleotides: TGTGCCAGCAGCTTGGCCGGGGGGTATGGCTACACCTTC.

The V gene is TRBV10-3, the J gene TRBJ2-1, with D perhaps TRBD1 (6 bases). The CDR3 loop spans 14 amino acids. Looked up from germline, CDR1 is ENHRY and CDR2 is SYGVKD. Trimming shortened V by 7 bases and J by 1 base, and 11 bases separated the two germline ends. As DNA, the CDR3 is TGTGCCATCAACAACAGGGAGTCCTACAATGAGCAGTTCTTC. It codes for CAINNRESYNEQFF.

In its sample, this clone was seen a few times. The chain recombines TRBV11-3 with TRBJ2-2, with TRBD1 as a possible D gene (5 bases). Germline V gene sequence: CDR1 SGHNT, CDR2 YENEEA. CDR3 size: 17 residues. V was cut by 1 base and J by 4 bases, with 16 bases left in between. CDR3 residues: CASSLGGRVRSTGELFF. The CDR3 DNA sequence: TGTGCCAGCAGCTTAGGGGGCAGGGTTCGGAGCACCGGGGAGCTGTTTTTT.

This sequence joins TRBV9 and TRBJ2-1; 8 bases match TRBD2. Germline V gives CDR1 SGDLS, CDR2 YYNGEE. V lost 0 bases and J lost 6; bases outside the gene matches: 5. This CDR3 comprises 15 residues. The CDR3 bases are TGTGCCAGCAGCGTAGGGTCCAGCGGGAGCAATGAGCAGTTCTTC. Translating it yields CASSVGSSGSNEQFF.

This clone was counted between two and nine times. This chain uses TRBV29-1 with TRBJ2-5; 8 nucleotides agree with TRBD1. J gave up 4 bases and V 7 bases, and 8 bases lay outside the gene matches. The CDR3 is 13 residues long. Germline CDR1 and CDR2: SQVTM and ANQGSEA. This CDR3 is CSGNRGSAETQYF. The CDR3 region has the DNA TGCAGCGGGAACAGGGGGAGTGCAGAGACCCAGTACTTC.

This sequence joins TRBV14 and TRBJ1-1, with D uncertain. The CDR3 loop spans 11 amino acids. Germline loops: CDR1 SGHDN, CDR2 FVKESK. V was cut by 3 bases and J by 7 bases, with 6 bases left in between. DNA for the CDR3: TGTGCCAGCAGCCATCACTATGAAGCTTTCTTT. Residues: CASSHHYEAFF.

This clone has a handful of counts. The chain recombines TRBV5-4 with TRBJ2-1, with 12 bases lining up with TRBD2. The CDR3 spans 15 residues. Germline-derived CDR1 and CDR2 are SGHNT and YYREEE (reference sequence). V lost 4 bases, J lost 10 bases, and 9 bases stayed unmatched. DNA for the CDR3: TGTGCCAGCAGCCGGACTAGCGGGACCTTATCGGAGCAGTTCTTC. It specifies CASSRTSGTLSEQFF. Filled out from reference TRBV5-4 and TRBJ2-1, the complete variable domain reads ETGVTQSPTHLIKTRGQQVTLRCSSQSGHNTVSWYQQALGQGPQFIFQYYREEENGRGNFPPRFSGLQFPNYSSELNVNALELDDSALYLCASSRTSGTLSEQFFGPGTRLTVL.